This is a list of T cell receptor beta chains from one sample in a study of blood T cells in healthy people across ages. TCRdb ran MiXCR on the 5' RACE reads and lists one entry per CDR3 protein. The profile shows around 800,000 distinct CDR3 sequences, more than 35% of them singletons. Sequencing was carried out using blood. The origin of the receptors is a man at least 80 years old in good health. Both conserved end residues are part of each CDR3. The order of the fields is clone size, J gene, V gene, D gene, CDR3 protein, CDR3 DNA. The D gene is left open where the match is weak. Rows may omit the clone size; those that give it use once, few, many or a size class.

. | TRBJ1-2 | TRBV28 | TRBD1 | CASSLGTGGNLYGYTF | TGTGCCAGCAGTTTGGGGACAGGGGGCAATCTCTATGGCTACACCTTC
. | TRBJ2-1 | TRBV4-1 | TRBD2 | CASSQSPGTSGDNEQFF | TGCGCCAGCAGCCAGTCCCCCGGGACTAGCGGGGACAATGAGCAGTTCTTC
. | TRBJ2-6 | TRBV27 | . | CAVRGAGANVLTF | TGTGCAGTCAGGGGCGCTGGGGCCAACGTCCTGACTTTC
. | TRBJ2-1 | TRBV24-1 | TRBD2 | CATSDPTSGENNEQFF | TGTGCCACCAGTGATCCGACTAGCGGAGAGAACAATGAGCAGTTCTTC
once | TRBJ2-3 | TRBV20-1 | . | CSAGGWDSITDTQYF | TGCAGTGCCGGGGGCTGGGACAGCATTACAGATACGCAGTATTTT
few | TRBJ2-1 | TRBV7-2 | TRBD2 | CASSTSGSASNEQFF | TGTGCCAGCAGCACCAGCGGGAGCGCTAGCAATGAGCAGTTCTTC
. | TRBJ2-2 | TRBV3-1 | TRBD2 | CASSPGGHGGELFF | TGTGCCAGCAGCCCGGGGGGGCATGGCGGGGAGCTGTTTTTT
. | TRBJ2-7 | TRBV7-2 | TRBD2 | CASNQRLAGSYEQYF | TGTGCCAGCAACCAAAGACTAGCGGGCTCCTACGAGCAGTACTTC
. | TRBJ1-1 | TRBV7-3 | . | CASKGDLMNTEAFF | TGTGCCAGCAAGGGGGACCTTATGAACACTGAAGCTTTCTTT
many | TRBJ2-7 | TRBV10-3 | . | CAISESGEQYF | TGTGCCATCAGTGAGTCAGGCGAGCAGTACTTC
few | TRBJ2-1 | TRBV7-2 | TRBD2 | CASSLDTSGRVYEQFF | TGTGCCAGCAGCTTAGACACTAGCGGGAGGGTCTATGAGCAGTTCTTC
. | TRBJ1-2 | TRBV12-3/TRBV12-4 | . | CASSFILTYGYTF | TGTGCCAGCAGTTTCATACTGACCTATGGCTACACCTTC